This passage covers 20 T cell receptor beta chains from one sample sequenced in a study of blood T cells in healthy people across ages (dated by TCRdb to 2015 to 2017). Libraries were built with 5' RACE. For sequencing, an Illumina HiSeq 2500 was employed. A second 7 to 11 cycle PCR used a sample-barcoded 5' primer and a J-beta primer mix. The raw public data were reprocessed by TCRdb itself: fastp quality trimming at Q25, MiXCR clonotype calling, in-frame beta chains only. One record per CDR3 amino acid sequence lists the most common genes and DNA. The sample table records approximately 690,000 distinct CDR3 sequences; 58% of these occur just once. The top ten clonotypes cover over 35% of the sample. Material for sequencing was blood. The receptors were sampled from a man in his 60s in good health.

The genes are TRBV12-3 or TRBV12-4 and TRBJ2-2, with D perhaps matching TRBD1 (5 bases). The V gene lost 5 bases and the J gene lost 4 bases, with 14 bases spanning the gap. The CDR3 length is 15 residues. Written as DNA, the CDR3 is TGTGCCAGCAGTCCCCAGGCAGGGTCCACCGGGGAGCTGTTTTTT. This gives the protein CASSPQAGSTGELFF.

CDR3 amino acids: CASSRPRPSPPPHYEQYF. In DNA, the CDR3 is TGTGCCAGCAGCAGGCCGCGGCCGAGTCCGCCTCCCCACTACGAGCAGTACTTC. The chain uses TRBV21-1 and TRBJ2-4; the DNA was not compared with TRBD2, the D call given in the table. The J call may be faulty, since TRBJ2-7 better matches the DNA end. TRBV21-1 is annotated as a pseudogene. The CDR3 spans 18 residues.

This clonotype has a handful of counts. The rearrangement joins TRBV28 to TRBJ2-1; 8 bases are shared with TRBD2. Germline values: CDR1 MDHEN, CDR2 SYDVKM. V dropped 8 bases and J dropped 8; count of bases not matched to a gene: 14. The CDR3 totals 15 residues. The DNA of the CDR3 is TGTGCCAGCTATTCGGTCGGGGGGGCCCCGGATGAGCAGTTCTTC. It encodes CASYSVGGAPDEQFF.

The V call is TRBV12-3 or TRBV12-4, the J call TRBJ1-5; TRBD1 might be the D (6 bases). Trimming cost V 5 bases and J 0 bases, with 14 bases left between them. The CDR3 length is 16 residues. CDR3 bases: TGTGCCAGCAGTCTTTCCGGACAGTATAGCAATCAGCCCCAGCATTTT. This gives the protein CASSLSGQYSNQPQHF.

The chain links TRBV7-2 to TRBJ2-6, with D tentatively TRBD1 or TRBD2 (6 bases each). Germline V CDR1 and CDR2: SGHTA, FQGNSA. V lost 2 bases to trimming and J lost 0 bases, with 14 bases between them. The CDR3 runs to 18 residues. This chain's CDR3 is CASSLSGPGASGANVLTF. CDR3 sequence (DNA): TGTGCCAGCAGCTTATCGGGTCCGGGGGCCTCTGGGGCCAACGTCCTGACTTTC.

The chain recombines TRBV12-3 or TRBV12-4 with TRBJ2-3, with D uncertain. Trimming removed 1 base from V and 4 bases from J, with 6 bases in between. The CDR3 is 13 residues long. CDR3 nucleotide sequence: TGTGCCAGCAGTTTAGAGGACGCAGATACGCAGTATTTT. Amino acid sequence: CASSLEDADTQYF.

The chain couples TRBV6-2 or TRBV6-3 to TRBJ2-5, with D perhaps TRBD2 (6 bases). The CDR3 is made up of 15 amino acids. Trimming shortened V by 6 bases and J by 0 bases, and 14 bases separated the two germline ends. Germline-derived CDR1 and CDR2 are MNHEY and SVGEGT. The CDR3 loop is CASSYGGKYQETQYF. CDR3 sequence (DNA): TGTGCCAGCAGCTACGGAGGGAAATACCAAGAGACCCAGTACTTC.

This clonotype was seen a few times. The chain combines TRBV12-3 or TRBV12-4 with TRBJ1-4, with D maybe TRBD1 (5 bases). V was clipped by 1 base and J by 8 bases, with 11 bases between them. This CDR3 has 14 amino acids. The CDR3 loop reads CASSLGGAKEKLFF. For the CDR3, the DNA is TGTGCCAGCAGTTTAGGGGGCGCAAAGGAAAAACTGTTTTTT.

This clonotype has more than one count but fewer than ten. The rearrangement joins TRBV29-1 to TRBJ2-3; tentatively, D is TRBD2 (6 bases). V was shortened by 4 bases and J by 5 bases, with 16 bases between the two germline ends. There are 14 residues in the CDR3. Looked up from germline, CDR1 is SQVTM and CDR2 is ANQGSEA. CDR3 sequence (DNA): TGCAGCGTTGCCCCCGGGAGCATTAAAGATACGCAGTATTTT. Protein sequence: CSVAPGSIKDTQYF.

The CDR3 reads CASSKLSGASSYEQYF. CDR3 coding DNA: TGCGCCAGCAGCAAACTTAGCGGGGCTAGCTCCTACGAGCAGTACTTC. This chain connects TRBV5-1 to TRBJ2-7, with 8 bases that match TRBD2. Germline V CDR1 and CDR2: SGHRS, YFSETQ. Unmatched junction bases numbered 9, after V lost 4 bases and J lost 0 bases. This CDR3 contains 16 residues.

The rearrangement uses TRBV29-1 and TRBJ2-2; D is uncertain. Germline CDR1 reads SQVTM; CDR2 reads ANQGSEA. Trimming cost V 4 bases and J 1 base, with 13 bases left between them. CDR3 length: 15 amino acids. The CDR3 loop is CSVAPVLGNTGELFF. As DNA, the CDR3 is TGCAGCGTTGCTCCCGTTTTAGGGAACACCGGGGAGCTGTTTTTT.

The sample holds a few counts of this clonotype. This chain joins TRBV2 and TRBJ2-1; perhaps TRBD1 as D (6 bases). Trimming removed 6 bases at V and 4 bases at J, with 16 bases between. The CDR3 is 15 residues long. The germline V gene encodes CDR1 SNHLY and CDR2 FYNNEI. The CDR3 sequence is CASSQTGLGYNEQFF. CDR3 DNA: TGTGCCAGCAGCCAAACAGGGTTGGGATACAATGAGCAGTTCTTC.

The sample holds many counts of this clonotype. The chain is built from TRBV6-2 or TRBV6-3 and TRBJ2-1; 8 bases are a match to TRBD2. Germline assignment: CDR1 MNHEY and CDR2 SVGEGT. V lost 7 bases and J lost 6; bases outside the gene matches: 2. The length of the CDR3 is 12 residues. The CDR3 DNA reads TGTGCCAGCAACGGACTAGCCAATGAGCAGTTCTTC. This codes for CASNGLANEQFF.

V is TRBV20-1 and J is TRBJ2-7; TRBD1 agrees at 9 bases. V was pared by 1 base and J by 2 bases, with 6 bases of the junction left unmatched. Germline CDR1 DFQATT, CDR2 SNEGSKA (reference sequence). The length of the CDR3 is 15 residues. CDR3 region: CSARVNRGRTYEQYF. The CDR3 coding sequence is TGCAGTGCTAGAGTCAACAGGGGGCGAACCTACGAGCAGTACTTC.

This clonotype appeared a few times. This sequence joins TRBV10-3 and TRBJ2-7; TRBD2 is a possible D gene (6 bases). The CDR3 sequence is 13 residues long. Trimming left V 6 bases short and J 3 bases short, with 12 bases between. CDR1 and CDR2 from the germline V gene are ENHRY and SYGVKD. The CDR3 DNA is TGTGCCATCAGGACCGAGGGACTCTACGAGCAGTACTTC. Its protein is CAIRTEGLYEQYF.

The V gene is TRBV5-1, the J gene TRBJ2-7; 11 nucleotides line up with TRBD2. Germline V lookup: CDR1 SGHRS, CDR2 YFSETQ. The J segment lost 1 base and the V segment lost 6 bases, leaving 6 bases of the junction unmatched. The CDR3 is 15 residues long. CDR3 in DNA: TGCGCCAGCAAAACTACTAGCGGGGGATCCTACGAGCAGTACTTC. As protein: CASKTTSGGSYEQYF. Full variable domain (missing parts from reference TRBV5-1 and TRBJ2-7): KAGVTQTPRYLIKTRGQQVTLSCSPISGHRSVSWYQQTPGQGLQFLFEYFSETQRNKGNFPGRFSGRQFSNSRSEMNVSTLELGDSALYLCASKTTSGGSYEQYFGPGTRLTVT.

The chain is built from TRBV24-1 and TRBJ1-2; D remains ambiguous. The germline V gene encodes CDR1 KGHDR and CDR2 SFDVKD. There are 13 residues in the CDR3. The V end lost 3 bases, the J end lost 9 bases, and 13 bases lay between the germline ends. As DNA, the CDR3 is TGTGCCACCAGTGATCCCGGACGCCGGAGCTACACCTTC. This sequence encodes CATSDPGRRSYTF.

This rearrangement joins TRBV10-3 to TRBJ2-1, with TRBD1 as a possible D gene (6 bases). Trimming cost V 0 bases and J 0 bases, with 12 bases left between them. Germline V gives CDR1 ENHRY, CDR2 SYGVKD. This CDR3 has 17 amino acids. The CDR3 here is CAISESPGDSSYNEQFF. The CDR3 DNA follows: TGTGCCATCAGTGAGTCGCCAGGGGATAGCTCCTACAATGAGCAGTTCTTC.

The J gene is TRBJ1-2, the V gene TRBV10-1; 7 nucleotides agree with TRBD1. Germline V lookup: CDR1 WNHNN, CDR2 SYGVQD (reference sequence). The CDR3 covers 14 residues. With 5 bases clipped from V and 5 bases from J, the junction kept 8 bases outside the gene matches. The CDR3, as DNA: TGCGCCAGCAGTCCCGACAGGGTGGATTATGGCTACACCTTC. Its translation is CASSPDRVDYGYTF.

This clonotype was detected only a few times. Here the CDR3 reads CSVQTGYTYEQYF. CDR3 bases: TGCAGCGTCCAGACAGGGTATACCTACGAGCAGTACTTC. This chain links TRBV29-1 with TRBJ2-7, with TRBD1 matching 7 bases. Unmatched junction bases numbered 7, after V lost 6 bases and J lost 2 bases. The CDR3 spans 13 residues. The germline gives CDR1 SQVTM, CDR2 ANQGSEA.